The rows below give T cell receptor beta chains drawn from one sample of a study of blood T cell repertoires in COVID-19. Measured with immunoSEQ multiplex PCR; TCRdb has only the in-frame clones, and not every one. The sample lists under 200,000 clones, 80% to 90% seen once, with approximately 4% in the top ten. The sequenced sample consisted of peripheral blood. Receptors originate from a man aged 18 to 35 with active or convalescent COVID-19. CDR3s include the opening cysteine and the closing phenylalanine or tryptophan. The D gene is left open where the match is weak. Part of the rows lack a size; the others show once, few, many or a class for expanded clones.

>TRBJ1-5|-|-|TRBV7-8
CASTSGNQPQHF
TGTGCCAGCACCTCGGGCAATCAGCCCCAGCATTTT
>TRBJ1-1|-|-|TRBV5-1
CASSFRELNTEAFF
TGCGCCAGCAGCTTCCGGGAGTTGAACACTGAAGCTTTCTTT
>TRBJ2-1|-|TRBD2|TRBV6-1
CASSAELAGALNEQFF
TGTGCCAGCAGTGCAGAACTAGCGGGGGCCCTAAATGAGCAGTTCTTC
>TRBJ2-1|once|-|TRBV19
CASSPAGGRNNEQFF
TGTGCCAGTAGTCCAGCGGGTGGGAGGAACAATGAGCAGTTCTTC
>TRBJ2-3|-|TRBD2|TRBV10-3
CAIQRGGQGDTQYF
TGTGCCATCCAACGGGGGGGGCAAGGAGATACGCAGTATTTT
>TRBJ2-7|-|TRBD2|TRBV29-1
CSVETPIPSGRVAEQYF
TGCAGCGTTGAAACCCCTATACCGAGCGGGAGGGTCGCCGAGCAGTACTTC
>TRBJ2-1|-|-|TRBV6-5
CASSSTQRNEQFF
TGTGCCAGCAGCTCCACCCAGCGGAATGAGCAGTTCTTC
>TRBJ2-7|-|TRBD1|TRBV13
CASSLGQYYEQYF
TGTGCCAGCAGCTTGGGACAGTATTACGAGCAGTACTTC
>TRBJ2-1|-|-|TRBV12-5
CASGSGRTEQFF
TGTGCTAGTGGTTCAGGGCGGACTGAGCAGTTCTTC
>TRBJ2-7|-|-|TRBV28
CASSRAGPRQTEQYF
TGTGCCAGCTCCCGGGCGGGACCTAGGCAGACCGAGCAGTACTTC
>TRBJ1-5|-|-|TRBV6-1
CASSDLGQPQHF
TGTGCCAGCAGTGACCTCGGTCAGCCCCAGCATTTT
>TRBJ2-2|-|TRBD2|TRBV5-1
CASRDGLTLAGAGELFF
TGCGCCAGTAGGGATGGGCTGACGCTAGCGGGAGCCGGGGAGCTGTTTTTT
>TRBJ1-3|-|-|TRBV28
CASSPRPGSGNTIYF
TGTGCCAGCAGTCCCCGGCCGGGATCTGGAAACACCATATATTTT
>TRBJ2-7|-|-|TRBV11-3
CASSLASVTYEQYF
TGTGCCAGCAGCTTAGCTAGCGTAACCTACGAGCAGTACTTC
>TRBJ1-2|-|-|TRBV11-3
CASSFEGGSYGYTF
TGTGCCAGCAGCTTTGAAGGGGGAAGCTATGGCTACACCTTC
>TRBJ1-5|once|-|TRBV30
CAWSIDRQVPQHF
TGTGCCTGGAGTATCGACAGGCAAGTGCCCCAGCATTTT
>TRBJ1-1|-|-|TRBV3-1/TRBV3-2
CASSHRGGDTEAFF
TGTGCCAGCAGCCATCGGGGGGGGGACACTGAAGCTTTCTTT
>TRBJ1-2|once|TRBD1|TRBV4-1
CASSQLGRGYGYTF
TGCGCCAGCAGCCAACTCGGCAGGGGGTATGGCTACACCTTC
>TRBJ2-5|-|-|TRBV5-1
CASSLRETQYF
TGCGCCAGCAGCTTGCGGGAGACCCAGTACTTC
>TRBJ1-1|-|-|TRBV7-9
CATVGSRTANTEAFF
TGTGCTACCGTCGGGTCCCGAACCGCGAACACTGAAGCTTTCTTT
>TRBJ1-1|-|-|TRBV7-2
CASSLGLGAAWNTEAFF
TGTGCCAGCAGCTTAGGACTGGGGGCAGCATGGAACACTGAAGCTTTCTTT
>TRBJ2-1|-|-|TRBV5-6
CASSLLAGPFPAGEQFF
TGTGCCAGCAGCTTGCTCGCGGGGCCTTTTCCTGCCGGTGAGCAGTTCTTC
>TRBJ1-2|-|-|TRBV11-3
CASSSGPHTGAYGYTF
TGTGCCAGCAGCTCAGGACCCCACACGGGAGCCTATGGCTACACCTTC
>TRBJ1-3|-|-|TRBV28
CASSLTAGNTIYF
TGTGCCAGCAGTTTGACAGCAGGAAACACCATATATTTT
>TRBJ2-4|-|-|TRBV4-1
CASSQVSSGERGIQYF
TGCGCCAGCAGCCAAGTATCGTCGGGGGAAAGAGGGATTCAGTACTTC
>TRBJ2-7|-|-|TRBV5-1
CASSLESSSYEQYF
TGCGCCAGCAGCTTGGAATCGAGCTCCTACGAGCAGTACTTC
>TRBJ1-5|-|-|TRBV2
CASTYMQGFQPQHF
TGTGCCAGCACATATATGCAGGGCTTTCAGCCCCAGCATTTT
>TRBJ2-3|-|-|TRBV5-8
CASSPLENTDTQYF
TGTGCCAGCAGCCCACTAGAAAACACAGATACGCAGTATTTT
>TRBJ2-5|-|TRBD2|TRBV9
CASSTSWRGGQGQETQYF
TGTGCCAGCAGCACCTCTTGGCGGGGGGGCCAAGGACAAGAGACCCAGTACTTC
>TRBJ2-1|-|-|TRBV7-6
CALSHEQFF
TGTGCCCTATCCCATGAGCAGTTCTTC
>TRBJ1-3|-|-|TRBV7-2
CASITFRSPGNTIYF
TGTGCCAGCATCACTTTTCGGTCTCCTGGAAACACCATATATTTT
>TRBJ2-5|-|TRBD2|TRBV18
CASSSTSVQETQYF
TGTGCCAGCTCATCGACTAGCGTACAAGAGACCCAGTACTTC
>TRBJ1-4|-|TRBD1|TRBV10-3
CAIREGQVNEKLFF
TGTGCCATCAGGGAGGGACAGGTCAATGAAAAACTGTTTTTT
>TRBJ2-1|-|TRBD2|TRBV28
CASSLLGLAGALAYNEQFF
TGTGCCAGCAGTTTATTAGGACTAGCGGGGGCCCTGGCCTACAATGAGCAGTTCTTC
>TRBJ2-2|once|-|TRBV11-1
CASSGTGLSFAGELFF
TGTGCCAGCAGCGGGACGGGACTCTCCTTTGCCGGGGAGCTGTTTTTT
>TRBJ2-7|-|-|TRBV27
CASSLFGGSYEQYF
TGTGCCAGCAGTTTATTTGGCGGTTCCTACGAGCAGTACTTC
>TRBJ2-1|-|TRBD2|TRBV24-1
CATGGREGIIDEQFF
TGTGCCACCGGAGGGCGGGAGGGCATTATAGATGAGCAGTTCTTC
>TRBJ2-5|-|TRBD2|TRBV5-1
CASSLEGTREETQYF
TGCGCCAGCAGCTTGGAGGGGACTAGGGAAGAGACCCAGTACTTC
>TRBJ1-4|-|TRBD1|TRBV27
CASSSDRGPRKLFF
TGTGCCAGCAGCTCGGACAGGGGGCCGAGGAAACTGTTTTTT
>TRBJ1-1|-|TRBD1|TRBV28
CASTPGQGGTEAFF
TGTGCCAGCACTCCCGGACAGGGCGGCACTGAAGCTTTCTTT
>TRBJ1-2|-|TRBD1|TRBV28
CASSEQGAFLYGYTF
TGTGCCAGCAGTGAACAGGGGGCGTTCCTCTATGGCTACACCTTC
>TRBJ2-3|-|-|TRBV7-3
CASSSSSGGTQYF
TGTGCCAGCAGCTCATCTAGTGGAGGTACGCAGTATTTT
>TRBJ2-1|-|-|TRBV10-2
CASSEAGASYNEQFF
TGCGCCAGCAGTGAGGCAGGGGCGAGCTACAATGAGCAGTTCTTC
>TRBJ2-1|-|-|TRBV7-2
CASSASRGGNEQFF
TGTGCCAGCAGCGCCTCTAGGGGAGGCAATGAGCAGTTCTTC
>TRBJ2-2|-|-|TRBV3-1/TRBV3-2
CASTSGRGSPGELFF
TGTGCCAGCACCTCTGGACGAGGGTCTCCCGGGGAGCTGTTTTTT
>TRBJ1-3|-|-|TRBV19
CASPSPGISGNTIYF
TGTGCCAGTCCTTCCCCAGGAATCTCTGGAAACACCATATATTTT
>TRBJ2-1|-|TRBD1|TRBV13
CASSPYRGRFNEQFF
TGTGCCAGCAGCCCATACAGGGGTCGTTTTAATGAGCAGTTCTTC
>TRBJ1-4|-|TRBD1|TRBV7-9
CASSSDRGGEKLFF
TGTGCCAGCAGCTCGGACAGGGGTGGGGAAAAACTGTTTTTT
>TRBJ2-1|-|TRBD2|TRBV30
CAWSVSGIAGGYNEQFF
TGTGCCTGGAGTGTATCGGGGATAGCGGGAGGCTACAATGAGCAGTTCTTC
>TRBJ1-1|-|-|TRBV10-2
CASSGTGSRTAFF
TGCGCCAGCAGTGGTACGGGGTCTCGTACGGCTTTCTTT
>TRBJ1-1|-|TRBD1|TRBV19
CATDRGTNTEAFF
TGTGCCACGGACAGGGGAACGAACACTGAAGCTTTCTTT
>TRBJ2-1|-|-|TRBV12-3/TRBV12-4
CASSLGWEQFF
TGTGCCAGCAGTTTGGGCTGGGAGCAGTTCTTC
>TRBJ2-1|-|TRBD1|TRBV6-4
CASGPGQGSVEQFF
TGTGCCAGCGGACCGGGACAGGGGTCCGTTGAGCAGTTCTTC
>TRBJ1-1|-|TRBD1|TRBV7-9
CASSPSSRSGQEAFF
TGTGCCAGCAGCCCCAGCTCCAGATCGGGACAGGAGGCTTTCTTT
>TRBJ1-2|-|TRBD1|TRBV7-2
CASSAGQGARYGYTF
TGTGCCAGCAGCGCGGGACAGGGGGCTCGGTATGGCTACACCTTC